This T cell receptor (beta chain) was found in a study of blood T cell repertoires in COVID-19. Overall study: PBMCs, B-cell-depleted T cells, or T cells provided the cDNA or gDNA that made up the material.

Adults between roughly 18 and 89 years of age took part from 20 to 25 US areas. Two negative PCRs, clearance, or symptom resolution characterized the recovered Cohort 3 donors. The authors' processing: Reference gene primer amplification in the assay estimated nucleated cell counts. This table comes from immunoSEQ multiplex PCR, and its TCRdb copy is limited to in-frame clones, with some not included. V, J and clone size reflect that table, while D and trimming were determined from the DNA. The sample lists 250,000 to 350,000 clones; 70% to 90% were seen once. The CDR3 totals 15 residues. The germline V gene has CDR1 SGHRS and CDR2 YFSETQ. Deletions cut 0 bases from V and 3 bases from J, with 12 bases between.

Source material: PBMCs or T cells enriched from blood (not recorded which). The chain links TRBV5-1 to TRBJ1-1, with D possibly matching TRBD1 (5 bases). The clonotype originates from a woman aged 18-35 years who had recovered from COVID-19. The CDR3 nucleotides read TGCGCCAGCAGCTTGGATGACAGCCAGTACACTGAAGCTTTCTTT. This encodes CASSLDDSQYTEAFF.